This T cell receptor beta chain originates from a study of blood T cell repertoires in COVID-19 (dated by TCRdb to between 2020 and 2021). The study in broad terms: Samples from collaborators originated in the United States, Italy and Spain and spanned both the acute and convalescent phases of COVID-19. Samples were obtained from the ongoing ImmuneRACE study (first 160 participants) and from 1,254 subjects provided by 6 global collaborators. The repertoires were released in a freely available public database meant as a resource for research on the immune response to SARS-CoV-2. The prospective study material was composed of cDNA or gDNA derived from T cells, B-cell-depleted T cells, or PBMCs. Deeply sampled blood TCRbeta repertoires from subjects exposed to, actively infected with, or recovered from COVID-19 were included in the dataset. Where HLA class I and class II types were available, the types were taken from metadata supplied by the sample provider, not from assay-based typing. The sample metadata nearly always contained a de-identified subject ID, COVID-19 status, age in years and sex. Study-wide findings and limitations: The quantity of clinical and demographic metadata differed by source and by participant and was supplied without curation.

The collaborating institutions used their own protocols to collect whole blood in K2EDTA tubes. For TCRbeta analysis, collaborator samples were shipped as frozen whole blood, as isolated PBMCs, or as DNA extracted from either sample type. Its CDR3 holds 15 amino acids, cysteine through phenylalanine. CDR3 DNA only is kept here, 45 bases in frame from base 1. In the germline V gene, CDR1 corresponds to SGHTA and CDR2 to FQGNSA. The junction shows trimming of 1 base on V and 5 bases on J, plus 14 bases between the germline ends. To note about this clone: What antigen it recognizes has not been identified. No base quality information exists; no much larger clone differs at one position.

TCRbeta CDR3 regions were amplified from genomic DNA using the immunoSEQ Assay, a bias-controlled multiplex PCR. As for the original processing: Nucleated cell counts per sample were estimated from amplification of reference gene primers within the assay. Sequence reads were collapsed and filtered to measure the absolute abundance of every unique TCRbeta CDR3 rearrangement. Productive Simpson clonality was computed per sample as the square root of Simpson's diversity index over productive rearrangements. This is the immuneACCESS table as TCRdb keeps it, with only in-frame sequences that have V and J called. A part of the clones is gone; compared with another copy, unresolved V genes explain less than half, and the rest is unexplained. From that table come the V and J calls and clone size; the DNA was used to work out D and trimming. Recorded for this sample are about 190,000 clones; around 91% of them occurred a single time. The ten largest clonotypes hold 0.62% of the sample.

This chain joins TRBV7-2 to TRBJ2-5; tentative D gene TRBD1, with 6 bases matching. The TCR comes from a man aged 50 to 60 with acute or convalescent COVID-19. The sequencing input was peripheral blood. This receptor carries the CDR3 CASSLGQVHWETQYF. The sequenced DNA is TGTGCCAGCAGCTTAGGACAGGTTCATTGGGAGACCCAGTACTTC.